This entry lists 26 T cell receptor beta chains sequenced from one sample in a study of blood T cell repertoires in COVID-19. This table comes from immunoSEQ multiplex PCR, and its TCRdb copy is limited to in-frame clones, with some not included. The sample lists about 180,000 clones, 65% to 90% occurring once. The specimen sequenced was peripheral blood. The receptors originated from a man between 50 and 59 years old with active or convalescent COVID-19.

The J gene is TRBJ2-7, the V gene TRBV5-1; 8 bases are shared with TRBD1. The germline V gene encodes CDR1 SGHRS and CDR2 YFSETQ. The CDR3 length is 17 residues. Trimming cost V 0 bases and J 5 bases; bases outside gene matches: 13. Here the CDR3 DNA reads TGCGCCAGCAGCTTGGGGCCGCGGACAGGGCTAGGGAACGAGCAGTACTTC. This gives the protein CASSLGPRTGLGNEQYF.

CDR3 protein: CASSQIRNTEAFF. For the CDR3, the DNA is TGTGCCAGCAGCCAAATTCGGAACACTGAAGCTTTCTTT. This chain links TRBV3-1 (or the pseudogene TRBV3-2) with TRBJ1-1; D is unresolved. CDR3 length equals 13 residues. CDR1 and CDR2 (germline): LGHDT, YNNKEL (reference sequence). V was cut by 2 bases and J by 1 base, with 5 bases left in between.

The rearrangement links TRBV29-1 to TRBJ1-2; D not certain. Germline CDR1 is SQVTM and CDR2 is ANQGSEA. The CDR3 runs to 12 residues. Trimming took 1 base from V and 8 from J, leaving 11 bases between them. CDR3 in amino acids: CSVEVNARGYTF. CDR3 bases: TGCAGCGTTGAAGTCAACGCGAGAGGCTACACCTTC.

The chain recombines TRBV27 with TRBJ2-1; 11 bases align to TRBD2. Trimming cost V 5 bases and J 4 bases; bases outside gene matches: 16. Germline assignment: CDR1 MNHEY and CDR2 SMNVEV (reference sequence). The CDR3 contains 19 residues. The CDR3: CASSPTPLAGAPTYNEQFF. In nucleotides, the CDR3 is TGTGCCAGCAGTCCGACCCCACTAGCGGGAGCACCAACTTACAATGAGCAGTTCTTC.

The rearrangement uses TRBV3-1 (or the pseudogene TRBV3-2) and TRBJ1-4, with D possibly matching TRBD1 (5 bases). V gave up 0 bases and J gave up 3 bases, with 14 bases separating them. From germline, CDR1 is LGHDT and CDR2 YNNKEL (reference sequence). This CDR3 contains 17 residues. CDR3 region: CASSQDVAGRPNEKLFF. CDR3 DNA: TGTGCCAGCAGCCAAGATGTTGCGGGACGACCTAATGAAAAACTGTTTTTT.

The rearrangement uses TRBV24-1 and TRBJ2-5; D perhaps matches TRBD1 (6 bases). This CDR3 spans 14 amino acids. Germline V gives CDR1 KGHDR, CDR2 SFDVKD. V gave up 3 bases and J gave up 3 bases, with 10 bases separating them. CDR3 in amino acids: CATSDHRTEETQYF. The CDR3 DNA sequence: TGTGCCACCAGTGATCACCGGACAGAAGAGACCCAGTACTTC.

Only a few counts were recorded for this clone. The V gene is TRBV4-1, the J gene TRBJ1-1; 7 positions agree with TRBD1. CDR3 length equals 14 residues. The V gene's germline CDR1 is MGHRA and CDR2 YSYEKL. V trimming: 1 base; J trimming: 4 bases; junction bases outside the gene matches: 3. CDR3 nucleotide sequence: TGCGCCAGCAGCCAAGGCGACAGGGCCACTGAAGCTTTCTTT. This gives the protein CASSQGDRATEAFF.

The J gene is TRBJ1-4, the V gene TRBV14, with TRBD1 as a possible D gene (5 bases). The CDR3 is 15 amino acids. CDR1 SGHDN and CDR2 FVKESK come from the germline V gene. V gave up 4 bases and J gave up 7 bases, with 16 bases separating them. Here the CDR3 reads CASSPPGGGIEKLFF. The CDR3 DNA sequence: TGTGCCAGCAGCCCCCCCGGGGGGGGAATTGAAAAACTGTTTTTT.

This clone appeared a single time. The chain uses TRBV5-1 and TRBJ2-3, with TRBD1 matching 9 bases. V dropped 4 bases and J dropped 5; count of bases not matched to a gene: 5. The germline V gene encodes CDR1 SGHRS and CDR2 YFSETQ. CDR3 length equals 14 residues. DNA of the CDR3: TGCGCCAGCAGCAGGGACAGGGAGGGAGATACGCAGTATTTT. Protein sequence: CASSRDREGDTQYF.

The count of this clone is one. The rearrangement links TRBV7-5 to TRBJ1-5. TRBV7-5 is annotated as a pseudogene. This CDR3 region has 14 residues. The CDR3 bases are TGTGTCAGAAGCTTAAACTTTAGCAATCAGCCCCAGCATTTT. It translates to CVRSLNFSNQPQHF.

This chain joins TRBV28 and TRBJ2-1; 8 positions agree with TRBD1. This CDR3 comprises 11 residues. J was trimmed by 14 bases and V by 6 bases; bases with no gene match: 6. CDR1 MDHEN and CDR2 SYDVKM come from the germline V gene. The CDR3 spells CASRSGQGEFF. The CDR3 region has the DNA TGTGCCAGCAGATCAGGACAGGGCGAGTTCTTC. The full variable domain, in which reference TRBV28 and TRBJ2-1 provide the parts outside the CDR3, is DVKVTQSSRYLVKRTGEKVFLECVQDMDHENMFWYRQDPGLGLRLIYFSYDVKMKEKGDIPEGYSVSREKKERFSLILESASTNQTSMYLCASRSGQGEFFGPGTRLTVL.

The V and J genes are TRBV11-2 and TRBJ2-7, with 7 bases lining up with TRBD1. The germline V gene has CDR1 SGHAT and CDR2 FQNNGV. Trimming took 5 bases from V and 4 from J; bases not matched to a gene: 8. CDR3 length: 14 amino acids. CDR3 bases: TGTGCCAGCAGCGTACGAACAGGGGAGTACGAGCAGTACTTC. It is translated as CASSVRTGEYEQYF.

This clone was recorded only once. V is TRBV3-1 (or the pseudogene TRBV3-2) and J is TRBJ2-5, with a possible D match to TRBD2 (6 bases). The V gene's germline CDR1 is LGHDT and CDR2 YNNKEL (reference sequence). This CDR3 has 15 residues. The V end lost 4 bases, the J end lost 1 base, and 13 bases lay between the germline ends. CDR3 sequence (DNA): TGTGCCAGCAGCCTACCCCTGGGACTCCAAGAGACCCAGTACTTC. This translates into CASSLPLGLQETQYF.

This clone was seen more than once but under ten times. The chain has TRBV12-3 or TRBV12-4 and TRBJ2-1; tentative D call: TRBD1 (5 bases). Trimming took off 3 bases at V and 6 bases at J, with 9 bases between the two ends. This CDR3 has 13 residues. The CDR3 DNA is TGTGCCAGCAGTTTTCGGCAGGGCAATGAGCAGTTCTTC. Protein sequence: CASSFRQGNEQFF.

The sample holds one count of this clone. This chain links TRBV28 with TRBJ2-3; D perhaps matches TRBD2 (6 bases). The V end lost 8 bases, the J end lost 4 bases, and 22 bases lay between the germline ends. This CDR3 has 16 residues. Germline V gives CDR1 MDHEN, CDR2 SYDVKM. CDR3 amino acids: CASPPGLAKGSDTQYF. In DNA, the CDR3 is TGTGCCAGCCCCCCGGGGCTAGCGAAAGGGTCAGATACGCAGTATTTT.

CDR3 loop: CSVEDRGDNTGELFF. The DNA of the CDR3 is TGCAGCGTTGAAGATCGGGGGGATAACACCGGGGAGCTGTTTTTT. V gene TRBV29-1 combines with J gene TRBJ2-2; TRBD2 matches 7 bases. The germline V gene has CDR1 SQVTM and CDR2 ANQGSEA. CDR3 length: 15 amino acids. V lost 0 bases and J lost 2; bases outside the gene matches: 3.

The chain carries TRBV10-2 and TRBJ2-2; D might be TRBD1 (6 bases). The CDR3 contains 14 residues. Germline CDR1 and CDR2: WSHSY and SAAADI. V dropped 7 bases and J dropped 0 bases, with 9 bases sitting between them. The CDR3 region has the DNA TGCGCCAGCAACAAGGGGGCGAACACCGGGGAGCTGTTTTTT. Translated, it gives CASNKGANTGELFF.

CDR3 amino acids: CASSKTTGGYEQYF. CDR3 DNA sequence: TGTGCCAGCAGCAAAACGACAGGGGGCTACGAGCAGTACTTC. The chain employs TRBV7-6 and TRBJ2-7, with TRBD1 identical over 9 bases. Germline trimming cut 5 bases from V and 3 bases from J; bases unmatched to any gene: 5. The CDR3 covers 14 residues. Germline values: CDR1 SGHVS, CDR2 FNYEAQ. The complete variable domain, with remaining parts taken from reference TRBV7-6 and TRBJ2-7, reads GAGVSQSPRYKVTKRGQDVALRCDPISGHVSLYWYRQALGQGPEFLTYFNYEAQQDKSGLPNDRFSAERPEGSISTLTIQRTEQRDSAMYRCASSKTTGGYEQYFGPGTRLTVT.

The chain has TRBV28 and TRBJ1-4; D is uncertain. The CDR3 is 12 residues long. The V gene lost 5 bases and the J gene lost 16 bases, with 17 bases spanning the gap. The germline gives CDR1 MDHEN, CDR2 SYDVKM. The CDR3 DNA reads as TGTGCCAGCAGTCCCCCCGGGAACGTCCCGTTTTTT. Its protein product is CASSPPGNVPFF. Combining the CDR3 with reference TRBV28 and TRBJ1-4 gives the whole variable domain DVKVTQSSRYLVKRTGEKVFLECVQDMDHENMFWYRQDPGLGLRLIYFSYDVKMKEKGDIPEGYSVSREKKERFSLILESASTNQTSMYLCASSPPGNVPFFGSGTQLSVL.

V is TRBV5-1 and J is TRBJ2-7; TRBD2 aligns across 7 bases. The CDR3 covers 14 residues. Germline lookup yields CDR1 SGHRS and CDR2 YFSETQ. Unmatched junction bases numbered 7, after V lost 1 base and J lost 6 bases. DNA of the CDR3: TGCGCCAGCAGCTTGAATGCGGGAGAACGCGAGCAGTACTTC. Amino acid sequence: CASSLNAGEREQYF.

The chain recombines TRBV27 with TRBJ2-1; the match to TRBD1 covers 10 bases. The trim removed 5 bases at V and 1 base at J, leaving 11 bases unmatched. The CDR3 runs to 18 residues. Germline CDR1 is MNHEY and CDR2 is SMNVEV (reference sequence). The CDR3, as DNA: TGTGCCAGCAGTACCGGGACAGGGGTCGTTAGGTCCTACAATGAGCAGTTCTTC. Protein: CASSTGTGVVRSYNEQFF.

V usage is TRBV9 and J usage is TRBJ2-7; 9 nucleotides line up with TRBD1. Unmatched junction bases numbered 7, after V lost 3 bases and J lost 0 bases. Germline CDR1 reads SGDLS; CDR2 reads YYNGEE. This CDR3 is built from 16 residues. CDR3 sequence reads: CASSGKGTGFSYEQYF. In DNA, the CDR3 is TGTGCCAGCAGCGGAAAAGGGACAGGGTTCTCCTACGAGCAGTACTTC.

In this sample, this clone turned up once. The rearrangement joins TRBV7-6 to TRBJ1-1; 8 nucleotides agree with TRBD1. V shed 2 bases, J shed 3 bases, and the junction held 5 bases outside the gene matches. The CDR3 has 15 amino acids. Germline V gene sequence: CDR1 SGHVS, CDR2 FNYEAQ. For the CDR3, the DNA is TGTGCCAGCAGCTTAAGGACAGGGAAGGACACTGAAGCTTTCTTT. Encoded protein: CASSLRTGKDTEAFF.

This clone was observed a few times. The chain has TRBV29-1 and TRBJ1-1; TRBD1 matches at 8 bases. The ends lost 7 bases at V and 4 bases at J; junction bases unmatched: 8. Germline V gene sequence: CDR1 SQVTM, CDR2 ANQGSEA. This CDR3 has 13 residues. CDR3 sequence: CSAKRQGITEAFF. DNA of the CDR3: TGCAGCGCTAAAAGACAGGGGATCACTGAAGCTTTCTTT.

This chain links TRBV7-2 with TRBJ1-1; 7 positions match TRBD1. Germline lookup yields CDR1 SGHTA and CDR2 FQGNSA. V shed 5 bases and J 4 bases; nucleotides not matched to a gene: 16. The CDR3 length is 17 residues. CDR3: CASSLKTGPLLPTEAFF. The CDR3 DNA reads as TGTGCCAGCAGCCTAAAGACAGGGCCCTTGTTGCCCACTGAAGCTTTCTTT.

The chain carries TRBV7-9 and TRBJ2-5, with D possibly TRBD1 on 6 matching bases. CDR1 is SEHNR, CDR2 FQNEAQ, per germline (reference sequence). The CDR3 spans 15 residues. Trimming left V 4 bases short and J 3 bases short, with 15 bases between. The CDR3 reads CASSSALQGKETQYF. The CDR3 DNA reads TGTGCCAGCAGCTCCGCTCTTCAGGGGAAAGAGACCCAGTACTTC.